This T cell receptor beta chain appears in the sequencing data of a study of blood T cell repertoires in COVID-19. The wider study: Sources were T cells, B-cell-depleted T cells, or PBMCs; the material itself was cDNA or gDNA.

Participant age was roughly 18 to 89 years, and participants resided in approximately 25 US areas. Which cohort a participant joined came from the clinical history participants gave. In the original processing: Estimation of nucleated cell counts relied on the amplification of reference gene primers. Generated by immunoSEQ multiplex PCR, the TCRdb table keeps only in-frame clones and is missing some. V and J calls and clone size are as listed in that table; D and trimming were resolved from the DNA. The data hold 470,000 or so clones, with about 85% observed a single time. The germline CDR1 and CDR2 sequences are KGHSH and LQKENI. Trimming stripped 1 base from V and 4 bases from J, with 13 bases between. The CDR3 covers 15 residues.

This sequence was found in a woman aged 18-29 years with acute COVID-19. The rearrangement links TRBV18 to TRBJ1-1; weak D call: TRBD1 (6 bases). Sequencing used PBMCs or T cells enriched from blood (not recorded which). The CDR3 region has the DNA TGTGCCAGCTCACCACGTCAACAGGGAACCACTGAAGCTTTCTTT. This translates into CASSPRQQGTTEAFF.